This TCR beta chain was identified in a study of cytomegalovirus exposure and HLA in healthy donors. With respect to this clone: Its antigen is as yet unknown.

13 Jbeta primers and 60 Vbeta primers were used for the PCR. TCRdb's table, derived via immunoSEQ multiplex PCR, lists solely in-frame clones and lacks some. The ten top clones account for 1.1%, within a sample of just over 80,000 clones. Unmatched junction bases numbered 4, after V lost 5 bases and J lost 3 bases. Germline V gene data show CDR1 as MDHEN and CDR2 as SYDVKM. The CDR3 runs to 14 residues. Findings of the study overall: Investigators reported fewer than 200 TCR beta chains as tied to cytomegalovirus. Association of a missense DCLRE1C variant with TCR beta V- and J-gene trimming was reported in a later analysis. Through in vitro validation, three CMV-associated chains were shown to be specific for CMV antigens. It was taken for granted in presence/absence analyses that sequencing depth across donors was roughly uniform.

Specimen: PBMCs. The chain uses TRBV28 and TRBJ1-3; TRBD1 agrees at 7 bases. The source is a woman under 40 in good health and CMV-seronegative. The CDR3 spells CASSEGAYGNTIYF. In nucleotides, the CDR3 is TGTGCCAGCAGTGAGGGGGCGTATGGAAACACCATATATTTT.